There are many counts of the clone carrying this T cell receptor beta chain. What it binds is unknown. The sample belongs to a study of T cells after posttransplantation cyclophosphamide. Study-wide results and caveats: Later post-transplant blood repertoires were often dominated by donor CD8+ memory clones.

Busulfan-fludarabine conditioning, marrow transplant, and cyclophosphamide on days +3 and +4 were administered. TCRdb keeps only in-frame clones here, not all; method: immunoSEQ multiplex PCR. Observed in the sample are around 2,900 clones, none of them singletons. Sample: PBMCs, taken after allogeneic stem cell transplant with posttransplant cyclophosphamide. This clonotype was sampled from a female patient in her 60s who received an allogeneic stem cell transplant from a related donor and was CMV-positive. The graft donor may have given rise to some T cells.

CDR3: CASTIPKLAKNIQYF. The CDR3, as DNA: TGTGCCAGCACGATCCCCAAGCTAGCCAAAAACATTCAGTACTTC. This chain joins TRBV11-2 and TRBJ2-4; unclear D gene. CDR3 size: 15 residues. CDR1 is SGHAT, CDR2 FQNNGV, per germline. Trimming removed 7 bases at V and 0 bases at J, with 13 bases between.